This T cell receptor beta chain was obtained from a study of blood T cells in healthy people across ages. There are many counts of this clonotype. Primers used in a second PCR of about 7 to 12 cycles were a sample-barcoded 5' primer and a J-beta primer mix. Each of the cDNA molecules was tagged by a template-switch adaptor with 12 random nucleotides. TCRdb analysed the 5' RACE reads with MiXCR anew, one entry per CDR3 protein. The data hold 1.5 million to 2 million distinct CDR3 sequences, with roughly 27% observed a single time. Each sample yielded at least 6 million isolated PBMCs. V dropped 0 bases and J dropped 7 bases, with 17 bases sitting between them. The CDR3 is 16 amino acids. CDR1 and CDR2 from the germline V gene are SGHRS and YFSETQ.

V and J are TRBV5-1 and TRBJ2-1, with D maybe TRBD2 (5 bases). The sample was blood. This TCR was recovered from a woman in her thirties in good health. CDR3 amino acids: CASSLGVGPRANEQFF. The CDR3 region has the DNA TGCGCCAGCAGCTTGGGGGTAGGCCCGAGGGCTAATGAGCAGTTCTTC.